Presented here are 14 T cell receptor beta chains from one specimen sequenced in a study of blood T cells in healthy people across ages. A second 7 to 11 cycle PCR used barcoded and J-beta primers. TCRdb reanalysed the 5' RACE reads using MiXCR and keeps one entry per CDR3 protein. In the table there are 800,000 to 1,300,000 distinct CDR3 sequences, 25% of which are singletons. The same specimen was also included in a second study, on T cells of mothers and their children.

Sequenced input: blood. These receptors all come from a girl aged 2 to 10 in good health.

To note about this clonotype: A read error may explain this, as a much larger clone is one base away. The rearrangement links TRBV7-6 to TRBJ1-2, with 9 bases that match TRBD1. Germline CDR1 reads SGHVS; CDR2 reads FNYEAQ. Unmatched junction bases numbered 3, after V lost 5 bases and J lost 5 bases. The CDR3 length is 13 residues. The chain's CDR3 is CASSRDREYGYTF. CDR3 coding DNA: TGTGCCAGCAGCCGGGACAGGGAGTATGGCTACACCTTC. Using reference TRBV7-6 and TRBJ1-2 for the parts outside the CDR3, the full variable domain is GAGVSQSPRYKVTKRGQDVALRCDPISGHVSLYWYRQALGQGPEFLTYFNYEAQQDKSGLPNDRFSAERPEGSISTLTIQRTEQRDSAMYRCASSRDREYGYTFGSGTRLTVV.

The chain joins TRBV10-3 to TRBJ2-7; 7 bases align to TRBD2. Trimming at V came to 7 bases and at J to 2 bases, leaving 5 bases not matched to a gene. The germline V gene encodes CDR1 ENHRY and CDR2 SYGVKD. The length of the CDR3 is 13 residues. CDR3 nucleotides: TGTGCCATCACGGCGGGAGTACCCTACGAGCAGTACTTC. Translation gives CAITAGVPYEQYF.

CDR3 loop: CSAGQLIKETQYF. The CDR3 DNA reads TGCAGCGCCGGTCAGTTGATCAAAGAGACCCAGTACTTC. J is TRBJ2-5 and V is TRBV29-1; D unresolved. Trimming cost V 7 bases and J 3 bases, with 15 bases left between them. The CDR3 spans 13 residues. The germline V gene has CDR1 SQVTM and CDR2 ANQGSEA.

The genes are TRBV19 and TRBJ2-1; 10 bases are shared with TRBD2. CDR1 LNHDA and CDR2 SQIVND come from the germline V gene (reference sequence). The J segment lost 0 bases and the V segment lost 3 bases, leaving 8 bases of the junction unmatched. This CDR3 contains 18 residues. The DNA for the CDR3 is TGTGCCAGTAGTATCCTAGCGGGAGAGTTTGACTCCTACAATGAGCAGTTCTTC. Its protein product is CASSILAGEFDSYNEQFF.

Concerning this clonotype itself: The junction shows a germline mismatch at one end, possibly a read error. The gene calls are TRBV7-7 and TRBJ2-3, with D possibly matching TRBD1 (6 bases). Matching the DNA end better, TRBJ1-5 makes the J call doubtful. CDR3 length: 15 residues. CDR1 is SSHAT and CDR2 is FNYEAQ in the germline V gene (reference sequence). CDR3 DNA sequence: TGTGCTAGCAGCTCCGGACTAGCGGGGGCAGATACGCAGCATTTT. Translated: CASSSGLAGADTQHF.

This clonotype was counted between two and nine times. The chain has TRBV6-6 and TRBJ1-5; TRBD1 might be the D (5 bases). The V end lost 8 bases, the J end lost 4 bases, and 15 bases lay between the germline ends. The CDR3 has 14 residues. CDR1 MNHNY and CDR2 SVGAGI come from the germline V gene (reference sequence). CDR3 sequence: CASSTGAGNQPQHF. The CDR3 DNA is TGTGCCAGCTCGACCGGGGCCGGTAATCAGCCCCAGCATTTT.

This clonotype was recorded a few times. The chain is built from TRBV7-9 and TRBJ2-3, with TRBD2 as a possible D gene (6 bases). The germline CDR1 and CDR2 sequences are SEHNR and FQNEAQ (reference sequence). Trimming took off 3 bases at V and 5 bases at J, with 9 bases between the two ends. The CDR3 extends over 13 amino acids. The CDR3: CASSFLGGDTQYF. CDR3 bases: TGTGCCAGCAGCTTTCTCGGGGGAGATACGCAGTATTTT.

This clonotype was observed a handful of times. The chain recombines TRBV29-1 with TRBJ2-5; 9 positions agree with TRBD2. Near its end, the DNA agrees better with TRBJ2-1, so the J call may be wrong. Germline-derived CDR1 and CDR2 are SQVTM and ANQGSEA. This CDR3 contains 17 residues. In DNA form, the CDR3 reads TGCAGCGTAGGGCTACCGGGGACTAGCATCTTTACCAATGAGCAGTTCTTC. Amino acid sequence: CSVGLPGTSIFTNEQFF.

The chain is built from TRBV29-1 and TRBJ1-5, with D uncertain. CDR1 and CDR2 from the germline V gene are SQVTM and ANQGSEA. With 4 bases removed from V and 1 base from J, the gap between germline ends came to 8 bases. This CDR3 spans 13 amino acids. The CDR3 reads CSVVWESNQPQHF. DNA of the CDR3: TGCAGCGTTGTATGGGAGAGCAATCAGCCCCAGCATTTT.

The chain recombines TRBV20-1 with TRBJ1-1; TRBD1 is a possible D gene (6 bases). Germline values: CDR1 DFQATT, CDR2 SNEGSKA (reference sequence). This CDR3 contains 15 residues. V was pared by 4 bases and J by 1 base, with 16 bases between. CDR3 nucleotides: TGCAGTGCTAAACTTTCAGGGGTCCCGAACACTGAAGCTTTCTTT. Translation: CSAKLSGVPNTEAFF.

The chain uses TRBV11-1 and TRBJ1-4; D not certain. The CDR3 length is 13 residues. In germline, CDR1 is SGHAT, CDR2 FQDESV (reference sequence). With 3 bases removed from V and 5 bases from J, the gap between germline ends came to 7 bases. The CDR3 sequence: CASSFLLNEKLFF. CDR3 nucleotide sequence: TGTGCCAGCAGCTTCCTTCTCAATGAAAAACTGTTTTTT.

This clonotype turned up a few times. The chain combines TRBV7-3 with TRBJ2-6; D tentatively fits TRBD1 or TRBD2 (6 bases each). The CDR3 is 15 amino acids. The germline V gene has CDR1 SGHTA and CDR2 FQGTGA. Trimming stripped 0 bases from V and 9 bases from J, with 12 bases between. DNA for the CDR3: TGTGCCAGCAGCTTAACAGGGGGGCCTTTCAACGTCCTGACTTTC. Its protein product is CASSLTGGPFNVLTF.

This rearrangement joins TRBV9 to TRBJ2-1, with 8 nucleotides matching TRBD2. The J call may be mistaken, given a closer DNA end match to TRBJ2-7. CDR3 length: 15 amino acids. Germline V lookup: CDR1 SGDLS, CDR2 YYNGEE. DNA for the CDR3: TGTGCCAGCAGCGTAGAGGGGACTAGAAAATACGAGCAGTACTTC. It codes for CASSVEGTRKYEQYF.

The V and J genes are TRBV7-9 and TRBJ2-6, with D perhaps TRBD2 (6 bases). CDR3 length: 16 amino acids. Per germline, CDR1 SEHNR and CDR2 FQNEAQ (reference sequence). Trimming took 3 bases from V and 2 from J, leaving 11 bases between them. The CDR3 loop reads CASSFWGGPGANVLTF. The DNA for the CDR3 is TGTGCCAGCAGCTTTTGGGGAGGTCCTGGGGCCAACGTCCTGACTTTC.